This record covers a single TCR beta chain. Clones were sequenced by immunoSEQ multiplex PCR, and TCRdb holds only the in-frame ones, with some missing. In the table there are about 150,000 clones, roughly 84% of which are singletons. The data derive from a study of radiation and T cells in renal cell carcinoma. This CDR3 is built from 15 residues. Between the trimmed V and J ends, which lost 1 base and 2 bases, there was a span of 11 bases. Germline CDR1 KGHSH, CDR2 LQKENI. Time point of the sample: baseline pretreatment blood. Treatment meaning: 15 Gy SBRT to primary tumor, nephrectomy 4 weeks later.

The sample was blood, taken from a patient whose treatment included radiotherapy and nephrectomy. The rearrangement uses TRBV18 and TRBJ2-5; D is perhaps TRBD1 (5 bases). This TCR came from a woman aged 50 to 60 with renal cell carcinoma. CDR3 sequence (DNA): TGTGCCAGCTCACCACGGGTCAGGGATCAAGAGACCCAGTACTTC. Its protein product is CASSPRVRDQETQYF.